Listed below are T cell receptor beta chains from one sample, sequenced in a study of shared clonotypes between healthy human individuals. TCRdb's copy holds only in-frame clones and misses some; the assay was immunoSEQ multiplex PCR. The table lists about 550,000 clones, roughly 96% of them singletons, with 0.095% to 0.12% in the top ten. The sample was naive CD8+ T cells sorted from blood. These receptors originate from a woman in her 30s in good health. Each CDR3 is given with its conserved first and last residue. Fields, in order: CDR3 length, J gene, V gene, CDR3 protein.

length: 14
J: TRBJ1-3
V: TRBV29-1
CDR3: CSVVLRYSGNTIYF

length: 19
J: TRBJ2-2
V: TRBV28
CDR3: CASAGYPGDVGRGSGELFF

length: 15
J: TRBJ1-1
V: TRBV27
CDR3: CARRGQNHPNTEAFF

length: 17
J: TRBJ2-3
V: TRBV7-8
CDR3: CASSPARSGRVADTQYF

length: 17
J: TRBJ2-7
V: TRBV13
CDR3: CASSLEQTRTGGYEQYF

length: 15
J: TRBJ2-2
V: TRBV5-1
CDR3: CASSAMVGNTGELFF

length: 15
J: TRBJ1-1
V: TRBV27
CDR3: CASSLGQGTNTEAFF

length: 12
J: TRBJ1-2
V: TRBV19
CDR3: CASIGLGYGYTF

length: 14
J: TRBJ1-5
V: TRBV5-6
CDR3: CASSVAGGNQPQHF

length: 15
J: TRBJ2-1
V: TRBV4-1
CDR3: CASSPRSGRHNEQFF

length: 17
J: TRBJ2-1
V: TRBV11-3
CDR3: CASSLAPGLAGAHEQFF

length: 15
J: TRBJ1-5
V: TRBV19
CDR3: CASCPGTGGSQPQHF

length: 13
J: TRBJ2-7
V: TRBV27
CDR3: CASSFSSSYEQYF

length: 13
J: TRBJ1-1
V: TRBV27
CDR3: CASSLLVNTEAFF

length: 14
J: TRBJ2-7
V: TRBV27
CDR3: CASSLRGSFYEQYF

length: 14
J: TRBJ1-1
V: TRBV6-5
CDR3: CASSYSERNTEAFF

length: 16
J: TRBJ1-3
V: TRBV7-6
CDR3: CASSEEVETSGNTIYF

length: 14
J: TRBJ2-1
V: TRBV4-1
CDR3: CASSQDTGYNEQFF

length: 14
J: TRBJ2-7
V: TRBV5-6
CDR3: CASSFGGPSYEQYF

length: 12
J: TRBJ1-2
V: TRBV27
CDR3: CASRTGGDGYTF

length: 13
J: TRBJ2-1
V: TRBV10-1
CDR3: CASSLGVVNEQFF

length: 15
J: TRBJ2-4
V: TRBV2
CDR3: CASSVSEDRRNIQYF

length: 13
J: TRBJ1-1
V: TRBV30
CDR3: CAGSDRGLTEAFF

length: 12
J: TRBJ2-7
V: TRBV7-9
CDR3: CASSVLVYEQYF

length: 16
J: TRBJ2-5
V: TRBV4-1
CDR3: CASSQGTSGLQETQYF

length: 13
J: TRBJ1-1
V: TRBV5-6
CDR3: CASPDRGNTEAFF

length: 14
J: -
V: TRBV19
CDR3: CASSMTVGGYEQYF

length: 14
J: TRBJ1-5
V: TRBV5-8
CDR3: CASRLGGSNQPQHF

length: 15
J: -
V: TRBV29-1
CDR3: CSVGGLKRSASEQYF

length: 17
J: TRBJ1-2
V: TRBV28
CDR3: CASSLSPGGNLNYGYTF

length: 13
J: TRBJ2-1
V: TRBV19
CDR3: CASSIVGFDEQFF

length: 13
J: TRBJ1-2
V: TRBV5-4
CDR3: CASSLDISYGYTF

length: 17
J: TRBJ2-7
V: TRBV28
CDR3: CASSSPIGTSHPYEQYF

length: 17
J: TRBJ2-5
V: TRBV10-3
CDR3: CAISDELETGIQETQYF

length: 13
J: TRBJ1-2
V: TRBV9
CDR3: CASSVNDEAGYTF

length: 17
J: TRBJ2-2
V: TRBV5-6
CDR3: CASSPKRYGTITGELFF

length: 14
J: TRBJ2-7
V: TRBV5-6
CDR3: CASSPMGGTYEQYF

length: 13
J: TRBJ2-5
V: TRBV5-6
CDR3: CASSLELEGTQYF

length: 13
J: TRBJ2-1
V: TRBV28
CDR3: CASLGTGSDEQFF

length: 13
J: TRBJ2-7
V: TRBV2
CDR3: CASSFGQGAEQYF

length: 14
J: TRBJ1-2
V: TRBV4-1
CDR3: CASSLSDRAYGYTF

length: 15
J: TRBJ2-2
V: TRBV7-9
CDR3: CAWRAGGPYTGELFF

length: 16
J: TRBJ2-2
V: TRBV9
CDR3: CASSVPEGWNTGELFF

length: 15
J: TRBJ2-1
V: TRBV27
CDR3: CASTPTGGPFHEQFF

length: 14
J: TRBJ1-2
V: TRBV4-1
CDR3: CASSQEGGVQGYTF

length: 17
J: TRBJ2-3
V: TRBV5-3
CDR3: CARSSDQTASHTDTQYF

length: 12
J: TRBJ2-3
V: TRBV13
CDR3: CASSLKPDTQYF

length: 14
J: TRBJ2-5
V: TRBV9
CDR3: CASSGLGGWETQYF

length: 11
J: TRBJ2-7
V: TRBV4-1
CDR3: CATRQGTEQYF

length: 16
J: TRBJ2-7
V: TRBV6-1
CDR3: CASSEGLAGISYEQYF

length: 15
J: TRBJ2-3
V: TRBV6-5
CDR3: CASSLLGGGPDTQYF